Described below is a single T cell receptor beta chain sequence and its context. Its target is unknown. The data derive from a study of T-cell memory formation after mild COVID-19. Study-level information: Across donors, TCR clusters were largely donor specific.

The CDR3 consists of 14 residues. Trimming removed 4 bases from V and 6 bases from J, with 15 bases in between. cDNA libraries for TCR alpha and TCR beta, carrying sample barcodes and UMIs, came from 5'RACE with constant-segment primers. TCRdb re-called the 5' RACE reads through MiXCR, storing one row per CDR3 protein. The table shows about 420,000 distinct CDR3 sequences, with more than 20% occurring only once. Study findings and constraints: Contracting clones from day 15 to 85 had balanced CD4/CD8; later expanders favoured CD4+. CD8+ contracting clones occupied EMRA, while CD4+ ones occupied mainly CM and EM.

The sequencing input was PBMCs or a T cell subset sorted from them (not recorded which). The sequence was obtained from an adult woman who had mild COVID-19 (a few samples of this study predate the infection). Cell type and time point are not known. V gene TRBV12-3 or TRBV12-4 combines with J gene TRBJ1-1, with D tentatively TRBD1 (6 bases). CDR3 residues: CASSWGGGSAEAFF. In DNA, the CDR3 is TGTGCCAGCAGTTGGGGAGGGGGGAGCGCTGAAGCTTTCTTT.